Below, 22 T cell receptor beta chains from the same sample are listed, as sequenced in a study of regulatory T cells in long-lasting Graves disease. Library construction for TCR beta used iRepertoire HTBI primers and Arm-PCR of CDR3 regions. Via MiXCR, TCRdb re-called the multiplex PCR reads, giving one row per CDR3 protein. Among approximately 380,000 distinct CDR3 sequences, less than 25% were seen once, and the ten largest hold around 20%. Time point here: persistent/refractory GD, antithyroid drugs over 5 years with positive TRAb. There was RNA extracted from PBMCs, and the TCR library was made from it. Sequenced material: peripheral blood mononuclear cells (PBMCs), taken when the disease was refractory, from a patient treated with antithyroid drugs. The receptors shown here come from a female donor with Graves disease.

This clonotype was recorded at least ten times. V is TRBV7-9 and J is TRBJ2-6; TRBD1 matches at 9 bases. V lost 6 bases and J lost 5; bases outside the gene matches: 11. In germline, CDR1 is SEHNR, CDR2 FQNEAQ (reference sequence). This CDR3 contains 17 residues. The CDR3 reads CASSLGQGPIRANVLTF. The CDR3 DNA follows: TGTGCCAGCAGTTTGGGACAGGGACCAATAAGGGCCAACGTCCTGACTTTC.

This clonotype was counted many times. The V and J genes are TRBV28 and TRBJ2-7; weak D call: TRBD2 (5 bases). V was clipped by 1 base and J by 7 bases, with 17 bases between them. Germline V lookup: CDR1 MDHEN, CDR2 SYDVKM. This CDR3 comprises 15 residues. CDR3 amino acids: CASSLFPSGPLEQYF. CDR3 nucleotide sequence: TGTGCCAGCAGTTTATTCCCCAGCGGACCCTTGGAGCAGTACTTC.

The chain's CDR3 is CASDLGQGVGAFF. In nucleotides, the CDR3 is TGTGCCAGTGACCTGGGACAGGGGGTCGGAGCTTTCTTT. V gene TRBV19 combines with J gene TRBJ1-1; 11 positions agree with TRBD1. The ends lost 8 bases at V and 10 bases at J; junction bases unmatched: 9. The germline V gene encodes CDR1 LNHDA and CDR2 SQIVND (reference sequence). This CDR3 comprises 13 residues.

V gene TRBV12-3 or TRBV12-4 combines with J gene TRBJ2-3; a possible D gene is TRBD1 (5 bases). The CDR3 loop spans 14 amino acids. V was shortened by 6 bases and J by 0 bases, with 10 bases between the two germline ends. Here the CDR3 reads CASRTGFSTDTQYF. CDR3 sequence (DNA): TGTGCCAGCAGAACAGGATTTAGCACAGATACGCAGTATTTT.

The V gene is TRBV5-4, the J gene TRBJ2-7; 11 bases map to TRBD1. V gave up 0 bases and J gave up 6 bases; unmatched junction bases: 5. The length of the CDR3 is 15 residues. The germline V gene has CDR1 SGHNT and CDR2 YYREEE (reference sequence). For the CDR3, the DNA is TGTGCCAGCAGCTTGGAGGGGACAGGGGGAGCCGAGCAGTACTTC. It yields the protein CASSLEGTGGAEQYF. Full variable domain (missing parts from reference TRBV5-4 and TRBJ2-7): ETGVTQSPTHLIKTRGQQVTLRCSSQSGHNTVSWYQQALGQGPQFIFQYYREEENGRGNFPPRFSGLQFPNYSSELNVNALELDDSALYLCASSLEGTGGAEQYFGPGTRLTVT.

Only a few counts were recorded for this clonotype. The rearrangement uses TRBV5-5 and TRBJ1-6; no reliable D call. V dropped 0 bases and J dropped 8 bases, with 12 bases sitting between them. The CDR3 extends over 15 amino acids. From germline, CDR1 is SGHKS and CDR2 YYEKEE (reference sequence). CDR3 coding DNA: TGTGCCAGCAGCTTGGATAGGGAGTTGGATTCACCCCTCCACTTT. Translating gives CASSLDRELDSPLHF.

V is TRBV28 and J is TRBJ2-7; 10 nucleotides agree with TRBD2. The CDR3 runs 13 residues. Per the germline V gene, CDR1 is MDHEN and CDR2 is SYDVKM. J was trimmed by 3 bases and V by 7 bases; bases with no gene match: 3. CDR3 DNA sequence: TGTGCCAGCAAAAGCGGGGGGGGCTACGAGCAGTACTTC. This translates into CASKSGGGYEQYF.

This sequence joins TRBV7-2 and TRBJ2-5; D unclear. CDR1 is SGHTA, CDR2 FQGNSA, per germline. V was pared by 7 bases and J by 5 bases, with 17 bases between. CDR3 length: 14 residues. As DNA, the CDR3 is TGTGCCAGCACCTATTTAGGGCCGTCGGAGACCCAGTACTTC. Translated, it gives CASTYLGPSETQYF.

This clonotype was detected only a few times. V is TRBV30 and J is TRBJ2-1; D is unresolved. V lost 3 bases, J lost 7 bases, and 10 bases lay in between. CDR3 length: 12 amino acids. CDR1 is GTSNPN and CDR2 is SVGIG in the germline V gene (reference sequence). The CDR3 DNA is TGTGCCTGGAGCCTTCTAGGGAATGAGCAGTTCTTC. Translated: CAWSLLGNEQFF.

On this clonotype: A junction end diverges from the germline sequence, so it may reflect a read error. V is TRBV7-9 and J is TRBJ2-7, with a possible D match to TRBD1 (6 bases). The CDR3 is 12 residues long. CDR1 is SEHNR, CDR2 FQNEAQ, per germline (reference sequence). CDR3 DNA sequence: TGTGCCAGCAGCTCCACCGGGACATATGTTAACTTC. Translated: CASSSTGTYVNF.

This clonotype was seen many times. V and J are TRBV6-1 and TRBJ1-4, with D possibly TRBD1 on 5 matching bases. The CDR3 length is 15 residues. Germline-derived CDR1 and CDR2 are MNHNS and SASEGT. The V end lost 4 bases, the J end lost 4 bases, and 13 bases lay between the germline ends. CDR3 nucleotide sequence: TGTGCCAGCAGTGGGCGGGGGACCCTTAATGAAAAACTGTTTTTT. Translation: CASSGRGTLNEKLFF.

This clonotype came up many times. The V gene is TRBV6-5, the J gene TRBJ1-1; the match to TRBD1 covers 10 bases. Germline CDR1 reads MNHEY; CDR2 reads SVGAGI. This CDR3 is 15 amino acids long. The ends lost 0 bases at V and 5 bases at J; junction bases unmatched: 3. The CDR3 DNA reads as TGTGCCAGCAGTTACTCAGACAGGGGGCGTACTGAAGCTTTCTTT. This sequence encodes CASSYSDRGRTEAFF.

The rearrangement uses TRBV29-1 and TRBJ2-3; 11 bases are shared with TRBD2. This CDR3 spans 13 amino acids. The V and J ends lost 8 bases and 5 bases, in that order; junction bases with no gene match: 6. Germline V CDR1 and CDR2: SQVTM, ANQGSEA. The CDR3 loop is CSQRLAGGDTQYF. CDR3 DNA sequence: TGCAGCCAGAGGCTAGCGGGAGGAGATACGCAGTATTTT.

This clonotype has ten or more counts. V usage is TRBV11-2 and J usage is TRBJ2-7; 11 bases are shared with TRBD1. CDR3 size: 20 residues. Germline lookup yields CDR1 SGHAT and CDR2 FQNNGV. After removal of 5 bases from V and 2 bases from J, the junction contained 20 bases not matched to a gene. The CDR3 protein is CASSQGQGASISPRAYEQYF. The CDR3 nucleotides are TGTGCCAGCAGCCAAGGACAGGGGGCGTCGATAAGCCCAAGAGCCTACGAGCAGTACTTC.

As regards this clonotype: The conserved phenylalanine or tryptophan normally closing the CDR3 is absent here, so this likely arose from a read error. The chain recombines TRBV7-2 with TRBJ2-7; 14 bases are shared with TRBD2. Germline CDR1 SGHTA, CDR2 FQGNSA. This CDR3 is built from 15 residues. The J segment lost 2 bases and the V segment lost 7 bases, leaving 4 bases of the junction unmatched. The CDR3, as DNA: TGTGCCAGCACCTGGGGACTAGCGGGAGCCTACGAGCAGTACCTC. This codes for CASTWGLAGAYEQYL.

This clonotype was counted ten times or more. This sequence joins TRBV2 and TRBJ2-7, with TRBD2 matching over 11 bases. The germline gives CDR1 SNHLY, CDR2 FYNNEI. This CDR3 is 13 amino acids long. Trimming took 8 bases from V and 4 from J; bases not matched to a gene: 4. Written as DNA, the CDR3 is TGTGCCAGCCTAGCTAGCGGGAGGTACGAGCAGTACTTC. It is translated as CASLASGRYEQYF.

This clonotype was seen at least ten times. The chain links TRBV28 to TRBJ2-5; 7 bases agree with TRBD1. J was trimmed by 4 bases and V by 6 bases; bases with no gene match: 8. The length of the CDR3 is 14 residues. Germline lookup yields CDR1 MDHEN and CDR2 SYDVKM. The CDR3 loop reads CASSWDSTGETQYF. The DNA of the CDR3 is TGTGCCAGCAGCTGGGACAGCACGGGAGAGACCCAGTACTTC.

Turning to this clonotype: An end of the junction differs from the germline gene, which may be a read error. The rearrangement links TRBV5-1 to TRBJ2-7; tentatively, D is TRBD1 (6 bases). Germline V gives CDR1 SGHRS, CDR2 YFSETQ. The CDR3 runs 15 residues. CDR3 nucleotide sequence: TGCGCCGGCAGGCCAACAGGGTTTTCCTCCTACGAGCAGTACTTC. It is translated as CAGRPTGFSSYEQYF.

This clonotype was counted between two and nine times. This chain joins TRBV19 and TRBJ1-5, with D maybe TRBD1 (6 bases). This CDR3 has 16 amino acids. Trimming shortened V by 5 bases and J by 9 bases, and 23 bases separated the two germline ends. Germline V gene sequence: CDR1 LNHDA, CDR2 SQIVND (reference sequence). The CDR3 bases are TGTGCCAGTAGTTCCCCGAAGGACAGTCTTTTGCCGCCCCAGCATTTT. Translated, it gives CASSSPKDSLLPPQHF.

This clonotype was picked up many times. The chain joins TRBV7-8 to TRBJ2-7; D might be TRBD2 (8 bases). The CDR3 contains 15 residues. V shed 5 bases and J shed 0 bases, with 14 bases lying between them. Germline loops: CDR1 SGHVS, CDR2 FQNEAQ. This CDR3 is CASSAREGASYEQYF. The CDR3 nucleotides read TGTGCCAGCAGCGCCCGGGAGGGGGCCTCCTACGAGCAGTACTTC.

The table lists this clonotype with many counts. This chain connects TRBV12-3 or TRBV12-4 to TRBJ1-2, with D maybe TRBD1 (5 bases). Trimming left V 5 bases short and J 4 bases short, with 17 bases between. CDR3 length equals 15 residues. The CDR3 region is CASSLKRGGSYGYTF. The CDR3 DNA reads as TGTGCCAGCAGTCTAAAACGTGGGGGAAGCTATGGCTACACCTTC.

A few counts support this clonotype. The V call is TRBV19, the J call TRBJ1-4; TRBD1 might be the D (6 bases). Per germline, CDR1 LNHDA and CDR2 SQIVND (reference sequence). The V end lost 7 bases, the J end lost 8 bases, and 8 bases lay between the germline ends. The CDR3 spans 11 residues. The CDR3 bases are TGTGCCAGTAAAAGGGGGGAAAAACTGTTTTTT. It is translated as CASKRGEKLFF. The whole variable domain, filled in from reference TRBV19 and TRBJ1-4, reads DGGITQSPKYLFRKEGQNVTLSCEQNLNHDAMYWYRQDPGQGLRLIYYSQIVNDFQKGDIAEGYSVSREKKESFPLTVTSAQKNPTAFYLCASKRGEKLFFGSGTQLSVL.